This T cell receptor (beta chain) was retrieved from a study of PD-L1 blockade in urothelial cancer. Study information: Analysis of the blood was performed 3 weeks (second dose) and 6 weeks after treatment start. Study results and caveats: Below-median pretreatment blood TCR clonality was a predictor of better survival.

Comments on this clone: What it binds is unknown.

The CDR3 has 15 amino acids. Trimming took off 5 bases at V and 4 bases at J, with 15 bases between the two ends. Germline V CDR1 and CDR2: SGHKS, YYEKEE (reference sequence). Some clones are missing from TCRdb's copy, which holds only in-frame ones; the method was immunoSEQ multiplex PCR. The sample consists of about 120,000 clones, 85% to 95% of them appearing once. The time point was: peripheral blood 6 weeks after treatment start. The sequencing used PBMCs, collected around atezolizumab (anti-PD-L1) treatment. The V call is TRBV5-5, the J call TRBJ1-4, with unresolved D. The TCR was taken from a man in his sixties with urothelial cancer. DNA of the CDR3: TGTGCCAGCAGGTCACCCCCCAGCGGTAATGAAAAACTGTTTTTT. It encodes CASRSPPSGNEKLFF. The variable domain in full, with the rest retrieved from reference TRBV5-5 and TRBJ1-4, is DAGVTQSPTHLIKTRGQQVTLRCSPISGHKSVSWYQQVLGQGPQFIFQYYEKEERGRGNFPDRFSARQFPNYSSELNVNALLLGDSALYLCASRSPPSGNEKLFFGSGTQLSVL.